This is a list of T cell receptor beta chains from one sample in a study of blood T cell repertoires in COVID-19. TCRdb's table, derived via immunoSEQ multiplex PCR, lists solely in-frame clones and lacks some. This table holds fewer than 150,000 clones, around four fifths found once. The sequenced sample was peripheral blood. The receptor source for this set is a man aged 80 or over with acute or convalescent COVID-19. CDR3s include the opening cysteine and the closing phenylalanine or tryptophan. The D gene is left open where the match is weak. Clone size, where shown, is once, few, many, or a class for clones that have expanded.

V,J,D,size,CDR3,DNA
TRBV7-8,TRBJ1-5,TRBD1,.,CASSGRQGFGGNQPQHF,TGTGCCAGCAGCGGACGACAGGGGTTTGGGGGCAATCAGCCCCAGCATTTT
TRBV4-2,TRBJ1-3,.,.,CASSQEVSDSGNTIYF,TGTGCCAGCAGCCAAGAAGTTAGCGACTCTGGAAACACCATATATTTT
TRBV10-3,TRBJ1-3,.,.,CAISETQGSGNTIYF,TGTGCCATCAGTGAAACACAGGGATCAGGAAACACCATATATTTT
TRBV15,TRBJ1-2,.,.,CATSPHEGDF,TGTGCCACCAGCCCCCACGAGGGGGACTTC
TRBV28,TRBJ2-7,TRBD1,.,CASSNRGRSSYEQYF,TGTGCCAGCAGTAACAGGGGGCGGTCCTCCTACGAGCAGTACTTC
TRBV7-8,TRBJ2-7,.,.,CASSLNWVGFGQPYEQYF,TGTGCCAGCAGCTTAAATTGGGTTGGGTTCGGACAGCCGTACGAGCAGTACTTC
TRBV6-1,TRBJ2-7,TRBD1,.,CASSEMTGAYEQYF,TGTGCCAGCAGTGAAATGACAGGGGCCTACGAGCAGTACTTC
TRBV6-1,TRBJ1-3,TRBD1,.,CASSELTGGGITGNTIYF,TGTGCCAGCAGTGAACTGACAGGGGGAGGGATCACTGGAAACACCATATATTTT
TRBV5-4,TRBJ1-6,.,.,CASSLGSSYNSPLHF,TGTGCCAGCAGCTTGGGGAGCTCCTATAATTCACCCCTCCACTTT
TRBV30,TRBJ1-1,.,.,CACHFDRSDTEAFF,TGTGCCTGCCACTTTGACAGGTCGGACACTGAAGCTTTCTTT
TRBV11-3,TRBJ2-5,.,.,CASSLGGSAGYQETQYF,TGTGCCAGCAGCTTAGGAGGTAGCGCAGGCTACCAAGAGACCCAGTACTTC
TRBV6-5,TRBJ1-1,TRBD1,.,CASSPRQGSTEAFF,TGTGCCAGCAGTCCGAGACAGGGTAGCACTGAAGCTTTCTTT
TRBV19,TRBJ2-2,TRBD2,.,CASSSLAGVANTGELFF,TGTGCCAGTAGTTCCCTAGCGGGGGTAGCGAACACCGGGGAGCTGTTTTTT
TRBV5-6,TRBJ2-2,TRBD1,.,CASSMLDRENTGELFF,TGTGCCAGCAGCATGCTGGACAGGGAGAACACCGGGGAGCTGTTTTTT
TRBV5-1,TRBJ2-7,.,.,CASSSSTGSSYEQYF,TGCGCCAGCAGCTCTTCCACGGGAAGTTCCTACGAGCAGTACTTC
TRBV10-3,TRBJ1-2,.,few,CAISDSPGSNYGYTF,TGTGCCATCAGTGATTCGCCGGGATCTAACTATGGCTACACCTTC
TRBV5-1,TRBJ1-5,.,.,CASSLDARVDQPQHF,TGCGCCAGCAGCTTGGATGCCAGGGTGGATCAGCCCCAGCATTTT
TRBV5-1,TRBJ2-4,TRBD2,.,CASSFPGLWLRKNIQYF,TGCGCCAGCAGCTTCCCGGGACTATGGCTCCGAAAAAACATTCAGTACTTC
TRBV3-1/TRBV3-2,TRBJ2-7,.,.,CASSQTDRIPYF,TGTGCCAGCAGCCAAACAGACAGGATTCCGTACTTC
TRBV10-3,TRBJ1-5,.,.,CAISETSVQPQHF,TGTGCCATCAGTGAAACAAGCGTTCAGCCCCAGCATTTT
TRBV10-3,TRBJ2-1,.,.,CAISESSQGQRFF,TGTGCCATCAGTGAGTCCAGCCAGGGACAACGGTTCTTC
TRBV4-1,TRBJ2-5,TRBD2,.,CASSQWRGETQYF,TGCGCCAGCAGCCAATGGCGGGGGGAGACCCAGTACTTC
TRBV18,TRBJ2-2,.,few,CASSLRTGQDTGELFF,TGTGCCAGCTCACTGAGGACGGGACAAGACACCGGGGAGCTGTTTTTT
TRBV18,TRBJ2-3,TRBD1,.,CASSPARQGAGTDTQYF,TGTGCCAGCTCACCCGCGCGTCAGGGGGCCGGCACAGATACGCAGTATTTT